This T cell receptor (beta chain) derives from a study of blood T cell repertoires in COVID-19. The recovered donors of Cohort 3 showed two negative PCRs, clearance, or symptom resolution. Sequenced by immunoSEQ multiplex PCR; TCRdb stores in-frame clones only, minus some. The table has more than 200,000 clones, roughly 87% seen once. Trimming removed 5 bases from V and 5 bases from J, with 10 bases in between. Germline V lookup: CDR1 SQVTM, CDR2 ANQGSEA. This CDR3 is built from 13 residues. The TCR sequence derives from a man aged 25 to 45 who had recovered from COVID-19. Sequenced material: PBMCs or T cells enriched from blood (not recorded which). The V gene is TRBV29-1, the J gene TRBJ1-6; D perhaps matches TRBD1 (6 bases). The CDR3 DNA sequence: TGCAGCGTTCGGGACACAAATAATTCACCCCTCCACTTT. Protein: CSVRDTNNSPLHF.